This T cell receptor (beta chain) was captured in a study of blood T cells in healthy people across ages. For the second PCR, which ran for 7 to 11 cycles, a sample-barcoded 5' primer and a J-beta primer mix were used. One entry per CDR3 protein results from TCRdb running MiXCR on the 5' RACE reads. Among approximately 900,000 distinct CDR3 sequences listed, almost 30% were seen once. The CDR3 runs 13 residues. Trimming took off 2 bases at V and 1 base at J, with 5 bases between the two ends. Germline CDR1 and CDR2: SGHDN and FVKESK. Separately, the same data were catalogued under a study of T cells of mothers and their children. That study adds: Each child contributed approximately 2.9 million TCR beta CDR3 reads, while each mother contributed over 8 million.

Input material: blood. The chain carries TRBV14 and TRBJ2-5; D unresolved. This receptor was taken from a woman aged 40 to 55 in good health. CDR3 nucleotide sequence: TGTGCCAGCAGCCAACAGACCCAAGAGACCCAGTACTTC. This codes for CASSQQTQETQYF.